These 24 T cell receptor beta chains were all obtained from the same sample, sequenced in a study of blood T cell repertoires in COVID-19. Only in-frame clones appear in the TCRdb table, and some are missing; sequencing was by immunoSEQ multiplex PCR. The table includes 150,000 to 170,000 clones, around 74% detected once. Sequencing was performed on peripheral blood. The receptors shown here come from a woman of 80 years or more with acute or convalescent COVID-19.

This clone was counted a few times. The gene calls are TRBV19 and TRBJ1-1; 11 bases agree with TRBD1. The CDR3 runs 17 residues. Germline V gene data show CDR1 as LNHDA and CDR2 as SQIVND (reference sequence). The V and J ends lost 7 bases and 5 bases, in that order; junction bases with no gene match: 15. CDR3 sequence (DNA): TGTGCCAGTACCCCGGGGCGGACAGGGGGCTGGAGGACTGAAGCTTTCTTT. Translating gives CASTPGRTGGWRTEAFF.

CDR3 region: CASSRPSDTEAFF. The CDR3 DNA sequence: TGTGCCAGCAGTCGCCCCAGCGACACTGAAGCTTTCTTT. The chain employs TRBV6-6 and TRBJ1-1; no definite D call. Germline CDR1 MNHNY, CDR2 SVGAGI (reference sequence). The germline V and J ends were trimmed by 5 bases and 3 bases, with 10 bases remaining between them. This CDR3 spans 13 amino acids.

The chain has TRBV5-1 and TRBJ1-4; tentative D call: TRBD1 (6 bases). Germline V gene data show CDR1 as SGHRS and CDR2 as YFSETQ. CDR3 length equals 14 residues. V gave up 1 base and J gave up 7 bases, with 11 bases separating them. Here the CDR3 reads CASSLFGTSEKLFF. The CDR3 DNA is TGCGCCAGCAGCTTGTTCGGGACATCTGAAAAACTGTTTTTT.

The chain employs TRBV14 and TRBJ2-1; possibly TRBD2 for D (6 bases). Germline assignment: CDR1 SGHDN and CDR2 FVKESK. Trimming pared 1 base from V and 7 bases from J, leaving 14 bases between. This CDR3 contains 15 residues. CDR3: CASSQGSGRGNEQFF. CDR3 sequence (DNA): TGTGCCAGCAGCCAAGGGTCCGGGAGAGGTAATGAGCAGTTCTTC.

The V and J genes are TRBV7-2 and TRBJ1-1; D not resolved. CDR1 SGHTA and CDR2 FQGNSA come from the germline V gene. V was pared by 4 bases and J by 6 bases, with 18 bases between. This CDR3 contains 15 residues. CDR3 protein: CASSSLTSVGSEAFF. DNA for the CDR3: TGTGCCAGCAGCTCCCTGACATCTGTCGGCTCTGAAGCTTTCTTT.

The V and J genes are TRBV7-9 and TRBJ2-1; D perhaps matches TRBD1 (6 bases). The CDR3 is 13 amino acids. Trimming shortened V by 5 bases and J by 4 bases, and 9 bases separated the two germline ends. Per germline, CDR1 SEHNR and CDR2 FQNEAQ (reference sequence). The CDR3 reads CASSRDIYNEQFF. The CDR3 DNA follows: TGTGCCAGCAGCCGGGACATATACAATGAGCAGTTCTTC.

This clone has only a few counts. This rearrangement joins TRBV12-3 or TRBV12-4 to TRBJ1-1; no clear D. There are 13 residues in the CDR3. Between the trimmed V and J ends, which lost 3 bases and 1 base, there was a span of 6 bases. The CDR3 sequence: CASSFFQNTEAFF. The CDR3 DNA reads TGTGCCAGCAGTTTTTTCCAGAACACTGAAGCTTTCTTT.

V gene TRBV19 combines with J gene TRBJ1-2, with a weak D call TRBD1 (6 bases). Trimming stripped 3 bases from V and 0 bases from J, with 14 bases between. CDR1 LNHDA and CDR2 SQIVND come from the germline V gene (reference sequence). There are 16 residues in the CDR3. The CDR3 is CASSIAPGVPNYGYTF. The CDR3, as DNA: TGTGCCAGTAGTATCGCCCCAGGGGTGCCTAACTATGGCTACACCTTC. Supplemented by reference TRBV19 and TRBJ1-2, the full variable domain reads DGGITQSPKYLFRKEGQNVTLSCEQNLNHDAMYWYRQDPGQGLRLIYYSQIVNDFQKGDIAEGYSVSREKKESFPLTVTSAQKNPTAFYLCASSIAPGVPNYGYTFGSGTRLTVV.

J is TRBJ1-2 and V is TRBV18; TRBD1 agrees at 11 bases. The V gene end was trimmed by 2 bases and the J gene end by 8 bases; junction bases not matched to a gene: 13. This CDR3 has 17 residues. CDR1 is KGHSH and CDR2 is LQKENI in the germline V gene. Written as DNA, the CDR3 is TGTGCCAGCTCACCAATCTCCGGGACAGGGGGTCTTAACGGCTACACCTTC. As protein: CASSPISGTGGLNGYTF.

V is TRBV19 and J is TRBJ2-2; D may be TRBD2 (6 bases). This CDR3 contains 15 residues. Germline CDR1 and CDR2: LNHDA and SQIVND (reference sequence). Trimming cost V 3 bases and J 1 base, with 9 bases left between them. Here the CDR3 reads CASSIQGGNTGELFF. Here the CDR3 DNA reads TGTGCCAGTAGTATCCAGGGAGGGAACACCGGGGAGCTGTTTTTT.

The chain joins TRBV18 to TRBJ2-5, with 7 bases matching TRBD1. The germline V gene encodes CDR1 KGHSH and CDR2 LQKENI. The CDR3 contains 12 residues. After removal of 3 bases from V and 13 bases from J, the junction contained 8 bases not matched to a gene. The CDR3 loop reads CASSPRIEGAYF. CDR3 nucleotide sequence: TGTGCCAGCTCACCCCGTATAGAGGGGGCGTACTTC.

This chain joins TRBV19 and TRBJ2-4; 12 nucleotides match TRBD2. V lost 7 bases to trimming and J lost 3 bases; unmatched junction nucleotides: 13. Germline-derived CDR1 and CDR2 are LNHDA and SQIVND (reference sequence). This CDR3 region has 18 residues. The CDR3 loop reads CASTPVWASGGDKNIQYF. For the CDR3, the DNA is TGTGCCAGTACCCCGGTGTGGGCTAGCGGGGGGGACAAAAACATTCAGTACTTC.

The chain couples TRBV19 to TRBJ1-5; 7 bases are a match to TRBD1. From germline, CDR1 is LNHDA and CDR2 SQIVND (reference sequence). The J segment lost 2 bases and the V segment lost 9 bases, leaving 4 bases of the junction unmatched. CDR3 size: 13 residues. The CDR3 loop reads CASKDRGNQPQHF. CDR3 nucleotides: TGTGCCAGCAAAGACAGGGGCAATCAGCCCCAGCATTTT.

This clone was observed once. V and J are TRBV3-1 (or the pseudogene TRBV3-2) and TRBJ2-2; possible D gene TRBD2, 5 bases. The CDR3 has 13 amino acids. Trimming pared 10 bases from V and 3 bases from J, leaving 12 bases between. Germline V gene lookup returns CDR1 LGHDT and CDR2 YNNKEL (reference sequence). CDR3 coding DNA: TGTGCCAACAACCGGGGTTACACCGGGGAGCTGTTTTTT. It encodes CANNRGYTGELFF.

On this clone: The junction departs from germline at one end; a sequencing error may be responsible. The rearrangement joins TRBV28 to TRBJ2-1; TRBD1 matches at 9 bases. The CDR3 spans 16 residues. Germline V gene lookup returns CDR1 MDHEN and CDR2 SYDVKM. CDR3 nucleotide sequence: TGTGCCAGCAGTTTACGAGACAGGGGGACCTATAATGAGCAGTTCTTC. It specifies CASSLRDRGTYNEQFF.

The chain combines TRBV6-5 with TRBJ2-7; D is perhaps TRBD2 (6 bases). Germline loops: CDR1 MNHEY, CDR2 SVGAGI. The CDR3 contains 15 residues. V gave up 3 bases and J gave up 5 bases, with 17 bases separating them. CDR3 coding DNA: TGTGCCAGCAGTTATGGGGCGGGATCTCACCACGAGCAGTACTTC. This translates into CASSYGAGSHHEQYF.

This chain links TRBV5-1 with TRBJ2-7; 7 nucleotides align to TRBD1. The CDR3 has 13 residues. Losses at the gene ends were 7 bases for V and 3 bases for J; bases not matched to a gene: 7. The germline V gene encodes CDR1 SGHRS and CDR2 YFSETQ. CDR3 sequence reads: CASRTGQGYEQYF. Written as DNA, the CDR3 is TGCGCCAGCCGGACAGGTCAGGGCTACGAGCAGTACTTC. The full variable domain, completed using reference TRBV5-1 and TRBJ2-7, is KAGVTQTPRYLIKTRGQQVTLSCSPISGHRSVSWYQQTPGQGLQFLFEYFSETQRNKGNFPGRFSGRQFSNSRSEMNVSTLELGDSALYLCASRTGQGYEQYFGPGTRLTVT.

CDR3 coding DNA: TGTGCCTTCACCGGGACGGGAGATACCTTC. It specifies CAFTGTGDTF. The V call is TRBV30, the J call TRBJ1-2, with D maybe TRBD1 (5 bases). The CDR3 runs 10 residues. Deletions cut 7 bases from V and 14 bases from J, with 17 bases between. The V gene's germline CDR1 is GTSNPN and CDR2 SVGIG (reference sequence).

This clone was picked up a small number of times. Distinct nucleotide sequences in the sample also encode this CDR3. This chain joins TRBV2 and TRBJ1-1; a possible D gene is TRBD1 (6 bases). There are 12 residues in the CDR3. Trimming took 4 bases from V and 5 from J, leaving 8 bases between them. Germline V gene data show CDR1 as SNHLY and CDR2 as FYNNEI. CDR3 DNA: TGTGCCAGCAGTGGCACAGGGACTGAAGCTTTCTTT. This codes for CASSGTGTEAFF.

The chain has TRBV3-1 (or the pseudogene TRBV3-2) and TRBJ2-3, with D possibly being TRBD1 (5 bases). Germline V lookup: CDR1 LGHDT, CDR2 YNNKEL (reference sequence). The V gene lost 0 bases and the J gene lost 7 bases, with 14 bases spanning the gap. The CDR3 sequence is 15 residues long. The chain's CDR3 is CASSQDSTGSHTQYF. CDR3 in DNA: TGTGCCAGCAGCCAAGATAGTACAGGTAGTCATACGCAGTATTTT.

V is TRBV3-1 (or the pseudogene TRBV3-2) and J is TRBJ2-5; 13 positions agree with TRBD2. The ends lost 4 bases at V and 5 bases at J; junction bases unmatched: 4. The CDR3 covers 15 residues. Germline-derived CDR1 and CDR2 are LGHDT and YNNKEL (reference sequence). The CDR3 nucleotides read TGTGCCAGCAGCCCTTGGACTAGCGGGGGCGAGACCCAGTACTTC. Its protein product is CASSPWTSGGETQYF.

This clone was counted many times. V usage is TRBV9 and J usage is TRBJ1-6; 7 bases align to TRBD1. Trimming cost V 4 bases and J 5 bases; bases outside gene matches: 6. Germline CDR1 reads SGDLS; CDR2 reads YYNGEE. The CDR3 loop spans 15 amino acids. In nucleotides, the CDR3 is TGTGCCAGCAGCCCTCGGGACAGCGATAATTCACCCCTCCACTTT. Protein: CASSPRDSDNSPLHF.

The gene calls are TRBV6-5 and TRBJ1-6; weak D call: TRBD1 (6 bases). CDR1 is MNHEY, CDR2 SVGAGI, per germline. The V end lost 5 bases, the J end lost 7 bases, and 9 bases lay between the germline ends. The CDR3 length is 13 residues. DNA of the CDR3: TGTGCCAGCAGTAACAGGGCCAATTCACCCCTCCACTTT. Amino acids: CASSNRANSPLHF.

On this clone: Other DNA variants within this sample encode the same CDR3. The chain recombines TRBV5-1 with TRBJ2-3; a weak D match, TRBD2 (5 bases). This CDR3 contains 13 residues. Germline values: CDR1 SGHRS, CDR2 YFSETQ. Trimming cost V 1 base and J 3 bases, with 6 bases left between them. The CDR3 is CASSLRGTDTQYF. The CDR3 DNA is TGCGCCAGCAGCTTGCGGGGAACAGATACGCAGTATTTT.